These T cell receptor beta chains were read from a single sample in a study of blood T cell repertoires in COVID-19. Sequencing used immunoSEQ multiplex PCR; TCRdb keeps in-frame clones, though not all of them. Here the sample spans roughly 380,000 clones, around 91% being singletons. The specimen sequenced was peripheral blood. The receptor set was obtained from a woman between 40 and 50 years old with COVID-19, enrolled during active disease. Both conserved end residues are part of each CDR3. A D gene is named only where the DNA matches it firmly. Clone size is stated in some rows and not others, as once, few, many or a class when expanded.

cdr3_aa	clone_size	d_call	j_call	v_call
CASSSGTGYEKLFF	.	TRBD1	TRBJ1-4	TRBV28
CASSSTENTEAFF	.	.	TRBJ1-1	TRBV13
CASSLVLQLAYEQYF	once	.	TRBJ2-7	TRBV7-2
CASSKTSGGVRETQYF	.	TRBD2	TRBJ2-5	TRBV5-1
CASSPDSGSRGHEQFF	few	TRBD2	TRBJ2-1	TRBV9
CASSDLTGVGNEQFF	.	.	TRBJ2-1	TRBV4-3
CASSLFEFGETQYF	once	.	TRBJ2-5	TRBV28
CSVARVEAFF	.	.	TRBJ1-1	TRBV29-1
CAWDVLGGRSEAFF	.	.	TRBJ1-1	TRBV30
CAWAGTGRETQYF	.	TRBD1	TRBJ2-5	TRBV30
CACNRVSTDTQYF	.	.	TRBJ2-3	TRBV30
CASTLGGLRSPLHF	.	.	TRBJ1-6	TRBV27
CASSDRGPGGYTF	.	TRBD1	TRBJ1-2	TRBV2
CASSAGGGYEQYF	.	TRBD2	TRBJ2-7	TRBV6-5
CASSLQPQGYSYEQYF	once	.	TRBJ2-7	TRBV11-2
CASSPMGQVVNQPQHF	once	TRBD1	TRBJ1-5	TRBV4-1
CATSSRGASGYTF	.	.	TRBJ1-2	TRBV15
CASSFPSGQGNYGYTF	.	TRBD1	TRBJ1-2	TRBV28
CASSQGGLAGNEQFF	.	TRBD2	TRBJ2-1	TRBV14
CASSAGGDYENGYTF	many	.	TRBJ1-2	TRBV9
CASSWDYRGPVEKLFF	.	TRBD1	TRBJ1-4	TRBV6-5
CASSFGGTSGIDTQYF	.	TRBD2	TRBJ2-3	TRBV5-1
CSGTVNTEAFF	.	.	TRBJ1-1	TRBV20-1
CASSPLVGYGYTF	.	.	TRBJ1-2	TRBV18
CASSQVVQSNQPQHF	.	.	TRBJ1-5	TRBV4-1
CASSLVGQGAYEQYF	.	.	TRBJ2-7	TRBV11-2
CASARTSSYEQYF	few	.	TRBJ2-7	TRBV5-1
CASSLSQGNQPQHF	.	.	TRBJ1-5	TRBV4-1
CAWSVKHNEQFF	.	.	TRBJ2-1	TRBV30
CASSLGLGLIEQYF	few	.	TRBJ2-7	TRBV7-6
CATSREIYGDRSSNQPQHF	.	TRBD1	TRBJ1-5	TRBV15
CASSLSRWEKLFF	.	.	TRBJ1-4	TRBV19
CASRRRVAPRETQYF	.	.	TRBJ2-5	TRBV5-6
CASSLSRGLLYEQYF	.	TRBD1	TRBJ2-7	TRBV27
CATSDARAHYGYTF	.	.	TRBJ1-2	TRBV24-1
CASSYLTVSYEQYF	.	.	TRBJ2-7	TRBV6-6
CASSQDLRRDEQFF	.	.	TRBJ2-1	TRBV3-1/TRBV3-2
CASKGSTGELFF	.	.	TRBJ2-2	TRBV19
CASSLPGSLQETQYF	.	.	TRBJ2-5	TRBV5-4
CASSPRQGAETQYF	.	TRBD1	TRBJ2-5	TRBV5-4
CASSISKAGVLYNEQFF	.	TRBD2	TRBJ2-1	TRBV19
CASSDTVNTEAFF	.	.	TRBJ1-1	TRBV27
CASSLWGGSEAFF	.	.	TRBJ1-1	TRBV5-6
CASSLMAQGYGYTF	once	.	TRBJ1-2	TRBV28
CASSPRALAGYNEQFF	.	TRBD2	TRBJ2-1	TRBV11-1
CASSLQGDNSPLHF	.	TRBD1	TRBJ1-6	TRBV28
CASSVGQGIGYTF	.	TRBD1	TRBJ1-2	TRBV5-1
CASSQERQGRINSPLHF	.	.	TRBJ1-6	TRBV4-3
CASSLGVYTQYF	.	.	TRBJ2-3	TRBV5-1
CASSQHRDRGSPLHF	.	TRBD1	TRBJ1-6	TRBV14
CAWCRDSLAYEQYF	once	TRBD1	TRBJ2-7	TRBV30
CASSRLAGARLNEQFF	.	TRBD2	TRBJ2-1	TRBV28
CASSLVPPTTSYEQYF	.	.	TRBJ2-7	TRBV27
CSVEPGQDNTGELFF	once	TRBD1	TRBJ2-2	TRBV29-1
CASRRGLGADTQYF	once	TRBD1	TRBJ2-3	TRBV28